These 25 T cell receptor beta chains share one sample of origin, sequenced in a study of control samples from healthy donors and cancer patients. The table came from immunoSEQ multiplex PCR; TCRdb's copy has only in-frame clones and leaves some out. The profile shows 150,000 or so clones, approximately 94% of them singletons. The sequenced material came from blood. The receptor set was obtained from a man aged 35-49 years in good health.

The DNA of the CDR3 is TGTGCCAGCACCCCGGGTCTAGCGGCCAGCACAGATACGCAGTATTTT. It specifies CASTPGLAASTDTQYF. The V gene is TRBV5-4, the J gene TRBJ2-3; the match to TRBD2 covers 7 bases. V was pared by 6 bases and J by 0 bases, with 10 bases of the junction left unmatched. CDR1 is SGHNT and CDR2 is YYREEE in the germline V gene (reference sequence). This CDR3 spans 16 amino acids.

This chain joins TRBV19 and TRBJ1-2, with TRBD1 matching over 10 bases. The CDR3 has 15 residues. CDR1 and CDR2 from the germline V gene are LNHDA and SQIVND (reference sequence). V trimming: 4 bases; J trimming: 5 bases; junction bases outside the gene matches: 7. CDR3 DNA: TGTGCCAGTAGTACCAGGACAGGGGGAGGATATGGCTACACCTTC. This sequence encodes CASSTRTGGGYGYTF. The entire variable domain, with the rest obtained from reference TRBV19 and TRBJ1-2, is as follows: DGGITQSPKYLFRKEGQNVTLSCEQNLNHDAMYWYRQDPGQGLRLIYYSQIVNDFQKGDIAEGYSVSREKKESFPLTVTSAQKNPTAFYLCASSTRTGGGYGYTFGSGTRLTVV.

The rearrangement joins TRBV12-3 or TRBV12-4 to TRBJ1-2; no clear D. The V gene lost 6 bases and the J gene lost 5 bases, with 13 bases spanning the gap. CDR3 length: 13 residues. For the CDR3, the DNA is TGTGCCAGCAGGTCTCAAGGGTTGTATGGCTACACCTTC. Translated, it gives CASRSQGLYGYTF.

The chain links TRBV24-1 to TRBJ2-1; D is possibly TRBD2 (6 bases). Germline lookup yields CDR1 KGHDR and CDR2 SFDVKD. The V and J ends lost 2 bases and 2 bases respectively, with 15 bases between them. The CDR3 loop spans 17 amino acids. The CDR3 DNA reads TGTGCCACCAGTGATTGGGGAAAGGGAGGAACCTACAATGAGCAGTTCTTC. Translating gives CATSDWGKGGTYNEQFF.

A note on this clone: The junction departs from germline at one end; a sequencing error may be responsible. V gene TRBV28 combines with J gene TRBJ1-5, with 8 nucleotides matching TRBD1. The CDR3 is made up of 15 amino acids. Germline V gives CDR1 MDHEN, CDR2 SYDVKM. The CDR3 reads CASSEGTGSHQPQHF. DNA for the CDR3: TGTGCCAGCAGTGAGGGGACAGGTAGCCATCAGCCCCAGCATTTT.

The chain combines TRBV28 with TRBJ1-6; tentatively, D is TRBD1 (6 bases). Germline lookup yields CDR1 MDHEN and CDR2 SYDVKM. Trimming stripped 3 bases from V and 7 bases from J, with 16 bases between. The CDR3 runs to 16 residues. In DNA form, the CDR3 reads TGTGCCAGCAGTTTGCCAGGGGCCGCCGGAAATTCACCCCTCCACTTT. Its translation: CASSLPGAAGNSPLHF.

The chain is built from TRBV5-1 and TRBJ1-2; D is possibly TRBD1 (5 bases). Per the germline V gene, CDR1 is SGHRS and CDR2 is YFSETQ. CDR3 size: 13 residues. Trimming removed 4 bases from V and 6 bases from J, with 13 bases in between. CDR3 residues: CASSGEWGNGYTF. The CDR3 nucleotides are TGCGCCAGCAGCGGAGAATGGGGGAATGGCTACACCTTC. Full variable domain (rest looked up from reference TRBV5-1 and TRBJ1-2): KAGVTQTPRYLIKTRGQQVTLSCSPISGHRSVSWYQQTPGQGLQFLFEYFSETQRNKGNFPGRFSGRQFSNSRSEMNVSTLELGDSALYLCASSGEWGNGYTFGSGTRLTVV.

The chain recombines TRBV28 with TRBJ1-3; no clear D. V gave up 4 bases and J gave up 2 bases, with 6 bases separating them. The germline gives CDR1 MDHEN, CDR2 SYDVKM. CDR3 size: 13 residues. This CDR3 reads CASSYGAGNTIYF. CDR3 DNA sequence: TGTGCCAGCAGTTACGGGGCTGGAAACACCATATATTTT.

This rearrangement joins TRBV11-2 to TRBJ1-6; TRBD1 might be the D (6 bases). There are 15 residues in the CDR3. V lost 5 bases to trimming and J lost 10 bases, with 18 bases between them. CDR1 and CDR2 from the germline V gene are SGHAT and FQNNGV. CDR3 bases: TGTGCCAGCAGCACATTACAGGGCCGCGGCTCACCCCTCCACTTT. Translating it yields CASSTLQGRGSPLHF.

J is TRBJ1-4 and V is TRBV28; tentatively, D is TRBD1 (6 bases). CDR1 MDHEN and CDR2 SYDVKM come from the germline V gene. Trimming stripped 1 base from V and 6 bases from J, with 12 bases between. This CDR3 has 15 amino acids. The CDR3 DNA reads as TGTGCCAGCAGTTTATTAGGGGAGGGGGATGAAAAACTGTTTTTT. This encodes CASSLLGEGDEKLFF.

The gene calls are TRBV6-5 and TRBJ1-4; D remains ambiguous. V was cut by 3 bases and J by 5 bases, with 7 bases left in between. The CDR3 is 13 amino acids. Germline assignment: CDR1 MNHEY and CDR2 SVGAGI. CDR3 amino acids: CASSYTVNEKLFF. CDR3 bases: TGTGCCAGCAGTTATACAGTGAATGAAAAACTGTTTTTT.

CDR3 loop: CASSLVVAGSSYEQYF. Written as DNA, the CDR3 is TGTGCCAGCAGCTTGGTGGTGGCAGGGTCCTCCTACGAGCAGTACTTC. The V call is TRBV5-5, the J call TRBJ2-7, with D possibly matching TRBD1 (5 bases). This CDR3 is built from 16 residues. Germline V gene lookup returns CDR1 SGHKS and CDR2 YYEKEE (reference sequence). Trimming shortened V by 0 bases and J by 0 bases, and 13 bases separated the two germline ends. The variable domain in full, with the rest retrieved from reference TRBV5-5 and TRBJ2-7, is DAGVTQSPTHLIKTRGQQVTLRCSPISGHKSVSWYQQVLGQGPQFIFQYYEKEERGRGNFPDRFSARQFPNYSSELNVNALLLGDSALYLCASSLVVAGSSYEQYFGPGTRLTVT.

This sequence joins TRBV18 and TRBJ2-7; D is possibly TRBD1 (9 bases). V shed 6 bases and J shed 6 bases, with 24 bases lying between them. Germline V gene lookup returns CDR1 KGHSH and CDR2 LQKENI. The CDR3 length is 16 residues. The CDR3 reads CASSTREGTGKGEQYF. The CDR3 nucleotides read TGTGCCAGCTCTACCCGGGAGGGGACAGGGAAGGGCGAGCAGTACTTC. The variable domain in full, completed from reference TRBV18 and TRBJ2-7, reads NAGVMQNPRHLVRRRGQEARLRCSPMKGHSHVYWYRQLPEEGLKFMVYLQKENIIDESGMPKERFSAEFPKEGPSILRIQQVVRGDSAAYFCASSTREGTGKGEQYFGPGTRLTVT.

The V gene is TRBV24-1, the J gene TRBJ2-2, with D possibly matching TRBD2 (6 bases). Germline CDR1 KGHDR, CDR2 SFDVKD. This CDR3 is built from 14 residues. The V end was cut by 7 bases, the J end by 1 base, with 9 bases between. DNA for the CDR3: TGTGCCACCAGCATCGGGGGGAACACCGGGGAGCTGTTTTTT. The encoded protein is CATSIGGNTGELFF.

CDR3 DNA: TGTGCCAGCAGCCCGCTTGACAGGGGGAGCAATCAGCCCCAGCATTTT. Translation gives CASSPLDRGSNQPQHF. The chain carries TRBV7-2 and TRBJ1-5, with TRBD1 matching over 9 bases. Germline CDR1 SGHTA, CDR2 FQGNSA. Trimming cost V 5 bases and J 1 base; bases outside gene matches: 6. CDR3 length equals 16 residues.

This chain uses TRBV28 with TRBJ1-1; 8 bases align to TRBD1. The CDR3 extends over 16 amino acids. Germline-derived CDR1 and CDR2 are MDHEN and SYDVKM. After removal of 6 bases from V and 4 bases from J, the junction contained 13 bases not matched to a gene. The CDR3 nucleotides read TGTGCCAGCAGATATCGACAGGGGATTTTGACCACTGAAGCTTTCTTT. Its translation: CASRYRQGILTTEAFF.

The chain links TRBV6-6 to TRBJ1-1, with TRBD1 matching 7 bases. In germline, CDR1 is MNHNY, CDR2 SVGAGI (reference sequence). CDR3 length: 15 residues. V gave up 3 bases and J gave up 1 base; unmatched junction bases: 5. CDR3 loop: CASSYGGQKNTEAFF. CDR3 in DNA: TGTGCCAGCAGTTATGGGGGACAGAAGAACACTGAAGCTTTCTTT.

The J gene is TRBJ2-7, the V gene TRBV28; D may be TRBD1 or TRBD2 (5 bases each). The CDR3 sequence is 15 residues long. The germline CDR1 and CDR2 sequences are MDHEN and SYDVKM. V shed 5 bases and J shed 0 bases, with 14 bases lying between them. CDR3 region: CASSQGPQSSYEQYF. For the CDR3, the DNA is TGTGCCAGCAGTCAGGGACCGCAGAGCTCCTACGAGCAGTACTTC.

CDR3 amino acids: CASSERQAELFF. The CDR3 DNA reads TGTGCCAGCAGTGAGCGCCAAGCCGAACTGTTTTTT. The chain joins TRBV6-1 to TRBJ1-4; D not certain. The V gene lost 3 bases and the J gene lost 12 bases, with 11 bases spanning the gap. This CDR3 is 12 amino acids long. Germline lookup yields CDR1 MNHNS and CDR2 SASEGT.

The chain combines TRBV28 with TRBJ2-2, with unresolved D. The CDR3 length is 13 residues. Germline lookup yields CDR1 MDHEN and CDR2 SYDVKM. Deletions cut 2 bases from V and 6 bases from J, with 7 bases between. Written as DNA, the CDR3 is TGTGCCAGCAGTTTACTGGCCCCCGGGGAGCTGTTTTTT. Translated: CASSLLAPGELFF.

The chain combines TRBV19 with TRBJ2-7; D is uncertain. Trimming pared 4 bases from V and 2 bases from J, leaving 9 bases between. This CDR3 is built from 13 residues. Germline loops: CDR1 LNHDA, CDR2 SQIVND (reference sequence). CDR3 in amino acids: CASSTAVTYEQYF. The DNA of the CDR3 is TGTGCCAGTAGTACGGCTGTTACCTACGAGCAGTACTTC. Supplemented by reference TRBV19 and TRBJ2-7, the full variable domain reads DGGITQSPKYLFRKEGQNVTLSCEQNLNHDAMYWYRQDPGQGLRLIYYSQIVNDFQKGDIAEGYSVSREKKESFPLTVTSAQKNPTAFYLCASSTAVTYEQYFGPGTRLTVT.

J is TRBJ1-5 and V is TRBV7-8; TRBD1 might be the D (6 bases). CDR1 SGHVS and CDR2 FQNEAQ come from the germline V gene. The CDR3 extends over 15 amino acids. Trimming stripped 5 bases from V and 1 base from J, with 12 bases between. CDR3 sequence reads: CASSLRGPSNQPQHF. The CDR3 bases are TGTGCCAGCAGCCTCAGGGGACCCAGCAATCAGCCCCAGCATTTT.

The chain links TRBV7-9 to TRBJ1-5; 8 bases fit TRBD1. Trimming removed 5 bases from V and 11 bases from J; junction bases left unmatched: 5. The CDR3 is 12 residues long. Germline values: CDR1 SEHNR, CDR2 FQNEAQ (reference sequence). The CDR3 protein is CASSPGQGAQHF. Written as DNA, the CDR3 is TGTGCCAGCAGCCCCGGACAGGGCGCCCAGCATTTT.

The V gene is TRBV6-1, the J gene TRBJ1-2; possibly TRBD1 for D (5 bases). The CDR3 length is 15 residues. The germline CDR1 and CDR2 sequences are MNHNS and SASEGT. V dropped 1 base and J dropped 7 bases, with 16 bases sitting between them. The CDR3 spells CASSEEEGMEFGYTF. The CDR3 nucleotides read TGTGCCAGCAGTGAAGAGGAGGGGATGGAGTTTGGCTACACCTTC.

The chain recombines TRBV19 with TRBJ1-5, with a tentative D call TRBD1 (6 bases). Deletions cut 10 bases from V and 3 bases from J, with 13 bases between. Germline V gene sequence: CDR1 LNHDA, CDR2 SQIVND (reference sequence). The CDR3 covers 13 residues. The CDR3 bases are TGTGCCATCGGTTGGACAGCCAATCAGCCCCAGCATTTT. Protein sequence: CAIGWTANQPQHF.